These T cell receptor beta chains were read from a single sample in a study of PD-L1 blockade in urothelial cancer. Sequencing used immunoSEQ multiplex PCR; TCRdb keeps in-frame clones, though not all of them. The table includes approximately 88,000 clones, 65% to 85% detected once. Material: PBMCs, obtained around atezolizumab (anti-PD-L1) treatment. Source of these receptors: a man in his fifties or sixties with urothelial cancer. CDR3s include the opening cysteine and the closing phenylalanine or tryptophan. A D gene is named only where the DNA matches it firmly. Clone size, where shown, is once, few, many, or a class for clones that have expanded.

V	size	D	J	CDR3	DNA
TRBV7-9	NA	NA	TRBJ2-3	CASSLATGSTDTQYF	TGTGCCAGCAGCTTAGCGACAGGCAGCACAGATACGCAGTATTTT
TRBV5-6	NA	TRBD1	TRBJ1-3	CASRRQGSGNTIYF	TGTGCCAGCAGACGACAGGGCTCTGGAAACACCATATATTTT
TRBV10-2	NA	TRBD1	TRBJ1-2	CATTRDSQGYTF	TGCGCCACCACTCGGGACAGTCAGGGCTACACCTTC
TRBV7-3	few	NA	TRBJ1-2	CASRADIGTPYGYTF	TGTGCCAGCAGGGCCGACATCGGGACACCCTATGGCTACACCTTC
TRBV7-9	NA	TRBD1	TRBJ2-7	CASSLTGAGDEQYF	TGTGCCAGCAGCTTGACAGGGGCAGGGGACGAGCAGTACTTC
TRBV14	NA	NA	TRBJ2-1	CASSQGALVKAYNEQFF	TGTGCCAGCAGCCAAGGGGCCTTAGTGAAGGCCTACAATGAGCAGTTCTTC
TRBV28	NA	TRBD1	TRBJ2-7	CASSHSGTGTYEQYF	TGTGCCAGCAGCCACTCCGGGACAGGGACCTACGAGCAGTACTTC
TRBV18	NA	TRBD2	TRBJ2-1	CASSPPAGTSGYNEQFF	TGTGCCAGCTCACCCCCCGCCGGGACTAGCGGGTACAATGAGCAGTTCTTC
TRBV19	once	NA	TRBJ1-2	CASSMEGGYGYTF	TGTGCCAGTAGCATGGAAGGGGGCTATGGCTACACCTTC
TRBV10-1	NA	NA	TRBJ2-7	CASSEQGGYEQYF	TGCGCCAGCAGTGAACAGGGAGGGTACGAGCAGTACTTC
TRBV2	once	NA	TRBJ1-2	CASSDYSHYGYTF	TGTGCCAGCAGTGATTACAGCCACTATGGCTACACCTTC
TRBV4-3	NA	TRBD1	TRBJ2-1	CASSRLGTGGYNEQFF	TGCGCCAGCAGCCGCCTTGGTACAGGGGGCTACAATGAGCAGTTCTTC
TRBV4-3	NA	NA	TRBJ1-5	CASSQDPGWEQPQHF	TGCGCCAGCAGCCAAGATCCAGGTTGGGAGCAGCCCCAGCATTTT
TRBV30	few	NA	TRBJ1-6	CAWSDPRVFYNSPLHF	TGTGCCTGGAGTGACCCACGGGTGTTCTATAATTCACCCCTCCACTTT
TRBV15	NA	NA	TRBJ1-3	CATSRDYTDTIYF	TGTGCCACCAGCAGAGATTATACGGACACCATATATTTT
TRBV6-5	once	TRBD1	TRBJ1-2	CASSTAGQGNYGYTF	TGTGCCAGCAGCACCGCGGGACAGGGGAACTATGGCTACACCTTC
TRBV5-1	NA	TRBD1	TRBJ2-4	CASSLEGAIQNPYF	TGCGCCAGCAGCTTGGAGGGGGCAATCCAAAATCCGTACTTC
TRBV6-1	NA	TRBD1	TRBJ1-5	CASSLGQGNNQPQHF	TGTGCCAGCAGTTTAGGACAGGGGAACAATCAGCCCCAGCATTTT
TRBV5-4	few	NA	TRBJ2-6	CASSLDITGANVLTF	TGTGCCAGCAGCTTGGATATAACTGGGGCCAACGTCCTGACTTTC
TRBV4-1	once	TRBD1	TRBJ2-3	CASSQDRQGAASTDTQYF	TGCGCCAGCAGCCAAGATAGGCAGGGGGCTGCTAGCACAGATACGCAGTATTTT
TRBV29-1	once	NA	TRBJ1-1	CSVARVMNTEAFF	TGCAGCGTGGCCAGGGTCATGAACACTGAAGCTTTCTTT
TRBV5-6	once	NA	TRBJ1-1	CASSFRGVNTEAFF	TGTGCCAGCAGCTTCAGGGGTGTGAACACTGAAGCTTTCTTT